These 17 T cell receptor beta chains were all obtained from the same sample, sequenced in a study of shared clonotypes between healthy human individuals. Profiled with immunoSEQ multiplex PCR; TCRdb holds only in-frame clones, not every one. Here the sample spans 2 million to 3 million clones, under 95% being singletons. Sequencing was performed on naive CD4+ T cells from PBMCs. As for subset: CD45RA+ positively selected. These receptors originate from a man aged 18 to 35 in good health. Some clones in this sample may be carry-over from other donors' samples.

Remarks on this clone: The identical CDR3 is also encoded by other nucleotide sequences in the sample. In DNA form, the CDR3 reads TGTGCCAGCAGTTACTCATCCTACGAGCAGTACTTC. This encodes CASSYSSYEQYF. The chain is built from TRBV6-5 and TRBJ2-7; D is uncertain. V shed 0 bases and J shed 1 base, with 1 base lying between them. CDR3 size: 12 residues. CDR1 is MNHEY and CDR2 is SVGAGI in the germline V gene.

The chain employs TRBV5-4 and TRBJ2-7; 13 bases align to TRBD2. J gave up 2 bases and V 5 bases, and 7 bases lay outside the gene matches. The CDR3 has 16 residues. Germline CDR1 is SGHNT and CDR2 is YYREEE (reference sequence). The DNA of the CDR3 is TGTGCCAGCAGTGCGGGGGGACTAGCGGGGACCTACGAGCAGTACTTC. Residues: CASSAGGLAGTYEQYF. Looking up the rest from reference TRBV5-4 and TRBJ2-7 gives the full variable domain: ETGVTQSPTHLIKTRGQQVTLRCSSQSGHNTVSWYQQALGQGPQFIFQYYREEENGRGNFPPRFSGLQFPNYSSELNVNALELDDSALYLCASSAGGLAGTYEQYFGPGTRLTVT.

The genes are TRBV5-5 and TRBJ2-5; the match to TRBD1 covers 11 bases. V gave up 5 bases and J gave up 0 bases; unmatched junction bases: 6. In germline, CDR1 is SGHKS, CDR2 YYEKEE (reference sequence). The CDR3 spans 16 residues. The chain's CDR3 is CASRDRGPTYQETQYF. The CDR3 nucleotides are TGTGCCAGCAGGGACAGGGGGCCGACGTACCAAGAGACCCAGTACTTC.

This clone was counted between two and nine times. The chain is built from TRBV11-2 and TRBJ2-7; D gene uncertain. V lost 5 bases, J lost 2 bases, and 16 bases lay in between. This CDR3 is 15 amino acids long. Germline V gene data show CDR1 as SGHAT and CDR2 as FQNNGV. CDR3 residues: CASSPSGNRPYEQYF. CDR3 nucleotides: TGTGCCAGCAGCCCATCGGGCAACAGACCCTACGAGCAGTACTTC.

The CDR3 nucleotides read TGTGCCAGCAGCTCCCCCGGGACAGGGAAGGAGACCCAGTACTTC. Translating gives CASSSPGTGKETQYF. V and J are TRBV7-9 and TRBJ2-5; 9 bases match TRBD1. V shed 4 bases and J 5 bases; nucleotides not matched to a gene: 8. The CDR3 loop spans 15 amino acids. Germline values: CDR1 SEHNR, CDR2 FQNEAQ (reference sequence).

The rearrangement links TRBV7-2 to TRBJ2-7, with D possibly TRBD2 on 6 matching bases. Germline V lookup: CDR1 SGHTA, CDR2 FQGNSA. Trimming left V 3 bases short and J 1 base short, with 10 bases between. The CDR3 has 14 residues. This CDR3 is CASSFDSGSYEQYF. The CDR3 nucleotides read TGTGCCAGCAGCTTTGATAGCGGTTCCTACGAGCAGTACTTC. Together with reference TRBV7-2 and TRBJ2-7, the CDR3 gives the full variable domain: GAGVSQSPSNKVTEKGKDVELRCDPISGHTALYWYRQSLGQGLEFLIYFQGNSAPDKSGLPSDRFSAERTGGSVSTLTIQRTQQEDSAVYLCASSFDSGSYEQYFGPGTRLTVT.

The rearrangement uses TRBV27 and TRBJ2-7; maybe TRBD1 (6 bases). The CDR3 loop spans 15 amino acids. Per germline, CDR1 MNHEY and CDR2 SMNVEV (reference sequence). Trimming pared 6 bases from V and 0 bases from J, leaving 15 bases between. As DNA, the CDR3 is TGTGCCAGCAGCAAATTAGGGGGAAGCTCCTACGAGCAGTACTTC. Translated: CASSKLGGSSYEQYF.

The chain employs TRBV5-1 and TRBJ2-1, with 10 nucleotides matching TRBD2. This CDR3 is built from 15 residues. Germline CDR1 is SGHRS and CDR2 is YFSETQ. Germline trimming cut 2 bases from V and 9 bases from J; bases unmatched to any gene: 8. CDR3: CASSFMLAGAGEQFF. The DNA for the CDR3 is TGCGCCAGCAGCTTCATGCTAGCGGGAGCGGGTGAGCAGTTCTTC.

The rearrangement uses TRBV19 and TRBJ2-1, with TRBD2 matching over 10 bases. The CDR3 loop spans 18 amino acids. CDR1 is LNHDA, CDR2 SQIVND, per germline (reference sequence). Trimming cost V 4 bases and J 7 bases; bases outside gene matches: 16. The CDR3 DNA reads as TGTGCCAGTAGTAGGGGGGTTTTAGCGGGAGGACAAAGAAATGAGCAGTTCTTC. Amino acids: CASSRGVLAGGQRNEQFF.

The rearrangement links TRBV23-1 to TRBJ2-7; a possible D gene is TRBD1 (6 bases). TRBV23-1 is flagged as an ORF with uncertain function. V lost 4 bases to trimming and J lost 7 bases, with 23 bases between them. This CDR3 region has 16 residues. CDR3 DNA: TGCGCCAGCAGTCTCACCCCTCTCTCTACAGGGATGGAGCAGTACTTC. Translated, it gives CASSLTPLSTGMEQYF.

This chain joins TRBV11-3 and TRBJ2-3; 11 bases are shared with TRBD2. The V gene end was trimmed by 1 base and the J gene end by 4 bases; junction bases not matched to a gene: 4. This CDR3 region has 16 residues. Germline CDR1 SGHNT, CDR2 YENEEA. CDR3 region: CASSLGLAGTSDTQYF. The CDR3 nucleotides are TGTGCCAGCAGCTTAGGACTAGCGGGAACTTCAGATACGCAGTATTTT.

V and J are TRBV5-6 and TRBJ1-5; possible D gene TRBD1, 5 bases. Between the trimmed V and J ends, which lost 4 bases and 4 bases, there was a span of 9 bases. Germline loops: CDR1 SGHDT, CDR2 YYEEEE. The length of the CDR3 is 13 residues. Written as DNA, the CDR3 is TGTGCCAGCAGCCAGGGTAGGAATCAGCCCCAGCATTTT. Its translation is CASSQGRNQPQHF.

The chain recombines TRBV15 with TRBJ1-2; D call uncertain. The CDR3 covers 14 residues. Trimming took 1 base from V and 2 from J, leaving 8 bases between them. Germline V gene data show CDR1 as LNHNV and CDR2 as YYDKDF (reference sequence). This CDR3 reads CATSRVKVNYGYTF. The CDR3, as DNA: TGTGCCACCAGCAGAGTAAAGGTCAACTATGGCTACACCTTC.

The chain joins TRBV18 to TRBJ1-1, with 7 bases identical to TRBD1. V gave up 4 bases and J gave up 4 bases; unmatched junction bases: 6. The CDR3 runs to 14 residues. Germline-derived CDR1 and CDR2 are KGHSH and LQKENI. CDR3 loop: CASSQQGLGTEAFF. DNA for the CDR3: TGTGCCAGCTCACAACAGGGGTTGGGCACTGAAGCTTTCTTT.

The chain couples TRBV9 to TRBJ1-4, with unresolved D. The germline gives CDR1 SGDLS, CDR2 YYNGEE. This CDR3 has 14 amino acids. V gave up 0 bases and J gave up 7 bases, with 10 bases separating them. The CDR3 region has the DNA TGTGCCAGCAGCGTAGGGGCGGATCCTGAAAAACTGTTTTTT. Translation gives CASSVGADPEKLFF.

J is TRBJ2-3 and V is TRBV4-1, with D perhaps matching TRBD1 (5 bases). Germline values: CDR1 MGHRA, CDR2 YSYEKL. CDR3 size: 15 residues. Trimming stripped 6 bases from V and 4 bases from J, with 17 bases between. The CDR3 is CASSPVWLGADTQYF. The CDR3 nucleotides are TGCGCCAGCAGTCCCGTTTGGCTAGGGGCAGATACGCAGTATTTT.

V and J are TRBV19 and TRBJ1-5, with unresolved D. V lost 7 bases, J lost 5 bases, and 12 bases lay in between. This CDR3 spans 13 amino acids. Germline V lookup: CDR1 LNHDA, CDR2 SQIVND (reference sequence). The CDR3 region is CASTPSLYQPQHF. Written as DNA, the CDR3 is TGTGCCAGTACACCCAGCCTTTATCAGCCCCAGCATTTT.